One sample yielded the 29 T cell receptor beta chains listed below, sequenced in a study of CXCR3-negative and CXCR3-positive naive CD8 T cells. The libraries of TRB cDNA were prepared using 5' RACE with UMI labels. TCRdb re-called the 5' RACE reads; one entry per CDR3 protein, DNA not given. This specimen shows 75,000 to 100,000 distinct CDR3 sequences; the ten leading clones hold roughly 1.6%. The sequencing input was naive CXCR3- CD8+ T cells from blood. Subset defined: CD45RO-CCR7+CD27+CD95- naive CD8+ T cells lacking CXCR3 (TNR3-). The receptors stem from a human donor in good health. Some clones in this sample may be carry-over from other donors' samples.

The V call is TRBV7-9, the J call TRBJ1-2. The CDR3 has 16 residues. In germline, CDR1 is SEHNR, CDR2 FQNEAQ (reference sequence). The CDR3 sequence is CASSTPPDGPMGGYTF. The full variable domain, rest sourced from reference TRBV7-9 and TRBJ1-2, is DTGVSQNPRHKITKRGQNVTFRCDPISEHNRLYWYRQTLGQGPEFLTYFQNEAQLEKSRLLSDRFSAERPKGSFSTLEIQRTEQGDSAMYLCASSTPPDGPMGGYTFGSGTRLTVV.

This rearrangement joins TRBV10-3 to TRBJ1-2. Germline CDR1 is ENHRY and CDR2 is SYGVKD. CDR3 length: 15 residues. The CDR3 protein is CAISDDPLSNYGYTF.

The chain links TRBV28 to TRBJ2-7; the TCRdb call, TRBD1, lacks DNA for checking. Germline assignment: CDR1 MDHEN and CDR2 SYDVKM. The CDR3 has 15 residues. CDR3 protein: CASSWDRVSGDEQYF.

The V and J genes are TRBV28 and TRBJ1-5. The CDR3 has 12 residues. CDR1 is MDHEN, CDR2 SYDVKM, per germline. CDR3 region: CASSFGNQPQHF.

The J gene is TRBJ2-5, the V gene TRBV29-1; with no DNA, the TCRdb D assignment of TRBD2 cannot be verified. The CDR3 spans 14 residues. Germline V gene sequence: CDR1 SQVTM, CDR2 ANQGSEA. This CDR3 reads CSVERGAPQETQYF.

The chain links TRBV28 to TRBJ1-3; the D gene TCRdb calls, TRBD1, cannot be checked with no DNA. The CDR3 extends over 15 amino acids. The germline CDR1 and CDR2 sequences are MDHEN and SYDVKM. CDR3 amino acids: CASTPVTGFGNTIYF.

J is TRBJ2-3 and V is TRBV9; the D gene TCRdb calls, TRBD1, cannot be checked with no DNA. The CDR3 spans 15 residues. In germline, CDR1 is SGDLS, CDR2 YYNGEE. The CDR3 sequence is CASSFTRGHTDTQYF.

CDR3 in amino acids: CASSGPPSVTEAFF. The chain combines TRBV10-1 with TRBJ1-1; TCRdb gives TRBD1 as the D gene, but with no DNA this cannot be confirmed. Germline V gene sequence: CDR1 WNHNN, CDR2 SYGVQD (reference sequence). There are 14 residues in the CDR3.

The chain is built from TRBV9 and TRBJ2-1. Germline loops: CDR1 SGDLS, CDR2 YYNGEE. This CDR3 contains 16 residues. CDR3 protein: CASSVAGGSSYNEQFF.

The chain links TRBV6-2 or TRBV6-3 to TRBJ2-1; the TCRdb D gene call, TRBD1, has no DNA to confirm it. Germline CDR1 and CDR2: MNHEY and SVGEGT. CDR3 length: 16 residues. The CDR3 sequence: CASSYEDGGAENEQFF.

The genes are TRBV4-1 and TRBJ2-1. This CDR3 is 12 amino acids long. CDR1 MGHRA and CDR2 YSYEKL come from the germline V gene. The CDR3 region is CASSQQTREQFF.

This chain joins TRBV7-3 and TRBJ2-1; the TRBD2 assignment by TCRdb is unverifiable without DNA. This CDR3 contains 16 residues. The germline CDR1 and CDR2 sequences are SGHTA and FQGTGA. The CDR3 protein is CASSQGLAGFYNEQFF.

The chain uses TRBV29-1 and TRBJ2-2; the TCRdb call, TRBD2, lacks DNA for checking. The CDR3 spans 18 residues. Germline-derived CDR1 and CDR2 are SQVTM and ANQGSEA. The chain's CDR3 is CSASTGLAGVTNTGELFF.

The chain recombines TRBV19 with TRBJ2-7; TCRdb outputs TRBD2, but without DNA this stays unchecked. The CDR3 consists of 16 residues. Per germline, CDR1 LNHDA and CDR2 SQIVND (reference sequence). The chain's CDR3 is CASSRDSFEGGYEQYF.

V and J are TRBV6-5 and TRBJ2-7. Germline V gene sequence: CDR1 MNHEY, CDR2 SVGAGI. This CDR3 spans 13 amino acids. CDR3 protein: CASSPSNSYEQYF.

The chain combines TRBV4-3 with TRBJ2-7; the TCRdb D gene call, TRBD2, has no DNA to confirm it. CDR3 length: 15 amino acids. Per germline, CDR1 LGHNA and CDR2 YSLEER. CDR3 amino acids: CASSQGTSPRGEQYF.

The chain links TRBV5-6 to TRBJ2-3; TCRdb designates TRBD1, a call that cannot be tested without DNA. The CDR3 contains 16 residues. Germline CDR1 and CDR2: SGHDT and YYEEEE. CDR3 amino acids: CASSTREPLSTDTQYF.

This chain uses TRBV20-1 with TRBJ1-4; TCRdb returns TRBD1, unconfirmable since there is no DNA. Germline CDR1 is DFQATT and CDR2 is SNEGSKA (reference sequence). The CDR3 has 14 amino acids. This CDR3 reads CSASKGRSAEKLFF.

The chain couples TRBV27 to TRBJ2-7; there is no DNA to check the TCRdb D call of TRBD1. In germline, CDR1 is MNHEY, CDR2 SMNVEV (reference sequence). This CDR3 has 13 residues. The CDR3: CASSLSGIHEQYF.

The chain has TRBV6-6 and TRBJ2-7. This CDR3 is built from 14 residues. Germline CDR1 is MNHNY and CDR2 is SVGAGI (reference sequence). The CDR3 protein is CASSYSDLTYEQYF.

The V call is TRBV29-1, the J call TRBJ2-3; the D call of TRBD1 rests on TCRdb alone, since no DNA is present to check it. Germline-derived CDR1 and CDR2 are SQVTM and ANQGSEA. The length of the CDR3 is 14 residues. CDR3 in amino acids: CSVGGQGVSDTQYF.

V and J are TRBV29-1 and TRBJ2-3; the D call from TCRdb, TRBD1, cannot be confirmed without DNA. CDR3 length: 12 amino acids. CDR1 is SQVTM and CDR2 is ANQGSEA in the germline V gene. This CDR3 is CSAGTRTDTQYF.

The chain has TRBV6-5 and TRBJ2-2; TCRdb's D call, TRBD2, is unchecked because there is no DNA. CDR1 is MNHEY, CDR2 SVGAGI, per germline. The CDR3 extends over 18 amino acids. The CDR3 loop reads CASSYLFVEGSNTGELFF.

This rearrangement joins TRBV29-1 to TRBJ2-2; TCRdb proposes TRBD2, but this gene call is untestable without DNA. CDR1 and CDR2 (germline): SQVTM, ANQGSEA. The CDR3 loop spans 13 amino acids. CDR3 region: CSVSTSWTGELFF.

The J gene is TRBJ2-7, the V gene TRBV11-2; TCRdb picks TRBD2, but there is no DNA to check that call. Germline V gene lookup returns CDR1 SGHAT and CDR2 FQNNGV. This CDR3 has 13 residues. The CDR3 reads CASSSGLVYEQYF. Full variable domain (missing parts from reference TRBV11-2 and TRBJ2-7): EAGVAQSPRYKIIEKRQSVAFWCNPISGHATLYWYQQILGQGPKLLIQFQNNGVVDDSQLPKDRFSAERLKGVDSTLKIQPAKLEDSAVYLCASSSGLVYEQYFGPGTRLTVT.

The chain combines TRBV12-3 or TRBV12-4 with TRBJ2-1; TCRdb picks TRBD2, but there is no DNA to check that call. This CDR3 spans 15 amino acids. The CDR3 loop is CASSLWLAGGNEQFF.

J is TRBJ2-7 and V is TRBV5-1; the TRBD1 assignment by TCRdb is unverifiable without DNA. The CDR3 has 15 residues. Germline V gene sequence: CDR1 SGHRS, CDR2 YFSETQ. The CDR3 reads CASSLGAGQSYEQYF.

V usage is TRBV6-6 and J usage is TRBJ2-5; TCRdb proposes TRBD2, but this gene call is untestable without DNA. The germline V gene has CDR1 MNHNY and CDR2 SVGAGI (reference sequence). This CDR3 has 11 amino acids. CDR3 amino acids: CASSYSREQFF.

This chain joins TRBV5-1 and TRBJ2-2; TCRdb reports TRBD2, a call that lacks DNA to check it against. Germline assignment: CDR1 SGHRS and CDR2 YFSETQ. This CDR3 has 14 residues. The chain's CDR3 is CASSLGDYTGELFF.